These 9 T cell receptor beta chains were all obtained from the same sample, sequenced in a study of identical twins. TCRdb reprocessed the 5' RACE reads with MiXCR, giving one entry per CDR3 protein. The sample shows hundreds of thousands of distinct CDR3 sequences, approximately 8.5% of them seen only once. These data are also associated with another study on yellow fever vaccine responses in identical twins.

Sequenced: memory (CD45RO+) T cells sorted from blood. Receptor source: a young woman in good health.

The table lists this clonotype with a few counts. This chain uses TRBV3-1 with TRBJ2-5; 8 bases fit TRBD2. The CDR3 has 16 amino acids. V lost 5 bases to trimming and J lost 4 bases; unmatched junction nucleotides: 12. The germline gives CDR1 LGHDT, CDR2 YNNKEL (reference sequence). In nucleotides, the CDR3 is TGTGCCAGCAGCAAAGGGACCGGGGGGGCCGTAGAGACCCAGTACTTC. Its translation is CASSKGTGGAVETQYF.

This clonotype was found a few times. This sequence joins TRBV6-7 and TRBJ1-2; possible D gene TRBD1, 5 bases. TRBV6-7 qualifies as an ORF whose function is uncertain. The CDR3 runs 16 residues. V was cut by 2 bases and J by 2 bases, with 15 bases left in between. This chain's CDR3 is CASSYGARGRNYGYTF. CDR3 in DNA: TGTGCCAGCAGTTACGGGGCAAGGGGCAGGAACTATGGCTACACCTTC.

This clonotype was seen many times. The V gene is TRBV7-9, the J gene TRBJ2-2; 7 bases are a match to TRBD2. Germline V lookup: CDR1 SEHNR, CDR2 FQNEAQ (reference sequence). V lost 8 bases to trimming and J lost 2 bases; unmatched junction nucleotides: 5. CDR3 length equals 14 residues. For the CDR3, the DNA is TGTGCCAGCTCGGCGGGAGCAAACACCGGGGAGCTGTTTTTT. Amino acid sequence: CASSAGANTGELFF.

The CDR3 DNA reads TGCGCCAGCAGCATATACGGGACCCAAGAGACCCAGTACTTC. Translation: CASSIYGTQETQYF. The chain combines TRBV5-1 with TRBJ2-5; D is perhaps TRBD1 or TRBD2 (5 bases each). This CDR3 is 14 amino acids long. V lost 4 bases and J 1 base, leaving 11 bases between the germline ends. The germline gives CDR1 SGHRS, CDR2 YFSETQ.

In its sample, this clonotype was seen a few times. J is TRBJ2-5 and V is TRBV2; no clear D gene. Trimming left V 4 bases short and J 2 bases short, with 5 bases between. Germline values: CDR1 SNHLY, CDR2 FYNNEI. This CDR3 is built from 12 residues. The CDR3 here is CASSAEQETQYF. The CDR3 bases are TGTGCCAGCAGTGCGGAACAAGAGACCCAGTACTTC.

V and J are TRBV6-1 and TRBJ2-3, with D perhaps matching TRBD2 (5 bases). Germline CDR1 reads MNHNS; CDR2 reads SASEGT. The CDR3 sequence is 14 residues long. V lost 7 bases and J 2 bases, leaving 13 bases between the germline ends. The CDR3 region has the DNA TGTGCCAGCACCGGAGGTGGGCACACAGATACGCAGTATTTT. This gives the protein CASTGGGHTDTQYF.

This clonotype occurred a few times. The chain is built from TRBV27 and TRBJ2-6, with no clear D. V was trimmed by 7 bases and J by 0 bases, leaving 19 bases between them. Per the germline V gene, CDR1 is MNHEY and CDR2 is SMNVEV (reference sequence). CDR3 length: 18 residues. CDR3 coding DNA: TGTGCCAGCACCCGCACTACCATCGGACCCTCTGGGGCCAACGTCCTGACTTTC. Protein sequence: CASTRTTIGPSGANVLTF.

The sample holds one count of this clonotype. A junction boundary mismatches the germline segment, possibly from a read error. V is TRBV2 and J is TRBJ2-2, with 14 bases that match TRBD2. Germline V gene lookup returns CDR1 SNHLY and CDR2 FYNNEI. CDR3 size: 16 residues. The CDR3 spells CAGSGLAGGNTGELFF. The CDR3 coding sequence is TGCGCCGGCTCAGGACTAGCGGGGGGGAACACCGGGGAGCTGTTTTTT.

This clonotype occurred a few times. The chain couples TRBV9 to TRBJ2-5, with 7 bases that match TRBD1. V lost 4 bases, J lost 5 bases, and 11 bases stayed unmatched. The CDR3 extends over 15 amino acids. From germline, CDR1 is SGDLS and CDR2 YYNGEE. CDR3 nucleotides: TGTGCCAGCAGCCCTGGAGCCGTGGACAGGGAGACCCAGTACTTC. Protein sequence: CASSPGAVDRETQYF.